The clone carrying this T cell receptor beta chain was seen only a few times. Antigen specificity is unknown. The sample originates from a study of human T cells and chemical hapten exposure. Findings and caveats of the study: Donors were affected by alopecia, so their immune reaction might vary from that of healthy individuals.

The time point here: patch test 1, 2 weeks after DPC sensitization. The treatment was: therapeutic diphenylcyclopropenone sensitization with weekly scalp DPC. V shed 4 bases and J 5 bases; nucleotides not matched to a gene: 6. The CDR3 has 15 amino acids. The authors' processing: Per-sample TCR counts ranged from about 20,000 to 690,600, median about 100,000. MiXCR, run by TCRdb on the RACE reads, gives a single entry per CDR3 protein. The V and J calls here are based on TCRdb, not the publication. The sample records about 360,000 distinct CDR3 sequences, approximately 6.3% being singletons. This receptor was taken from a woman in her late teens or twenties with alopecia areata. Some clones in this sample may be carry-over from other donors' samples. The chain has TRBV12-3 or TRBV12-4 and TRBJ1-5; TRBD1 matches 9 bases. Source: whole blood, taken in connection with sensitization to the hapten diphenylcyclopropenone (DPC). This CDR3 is CASSSTTGGDQPQHF. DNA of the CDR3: TGTGCCAGCAGTTCCACCACAGGGGGCGATCAGCCCCAGCATTTT.